A single sample is the source of the 23 T cell receptor beta chains below, sequenced in a study of blood T cell repertoires in COVID-19. Only in-frame clones appear in the TCRdb table, and some are missing; sequencing was by immunoSEQ multiplex PCR. The sample lists some 150,000 clones, approximately 80% occurring once. The sample comprised peripheral blood. The receptors shown here come from a woman aged 55-69 years with COVID-19, enrolled during active disease.

This clone was picked up one time. The J gene is TRBJ1-6, the V gene TRBV5-6; 7 bases agree with TRBD1. The CDR3 is made up of 14 amino acids. V was clipped by 2 bases and J by 10 bases; unmatched bases: 6. Germline lookup yields CDR1 SGHDT and CDR2 YYEEEE. CDR3: CASSLQGTGSPLHF. The CDR3, as DNA: TGTGCCAGCAGCTTACAGGGGACCGGATCACCCCTCCACTTT.

The genes are TRBV5-1 and TRBJ2-1, with 13 nucleotides matching TRBD2. V lost 3 bases to trimming and J lost 0 bases; unmatched junction nucleotides: 6. This CDR3 has 18 residues. The germline V gene encodes CDR1 SGHRS and CDR2 YFSETQ. DNA of the CDR3: TGCGCCAGCAGCTGGGGACTAGCGGGGAGGAGCTCCTACAATGAGCAGTTCTTC. Protein sequence: CASSWGLAGRSSYNEQFF.

A single count supports this clone. The chain has TRBV6-5 and TRBJ1-3; 7 nucleotides match TRBD1. V trimming: 6 bases; J trimming: 4 bases; junction bases outside the gene matches: 6. There are 14 residues in the CDR3. Germline CDR1 MNHEY, CDR2 SVGAGI. The CDR3 coding sequence is TGTGCCAGCAGCCACGGACAGGTCGGAAACACCATATATTTT. As protein: CASSHGQVGNTIYF.

This clone occurred a few times. V usage is TRBV19 and J usage is TRBJ2-1, with D tentatively TRBD2 (5 bases). The CDR3 sequence is 15 residues long. The V end was cut by 6 bases, the J end by 4 bases, with 16 bases between. Per germline, CDR1 LNHDA and CDR2 SQIVND (reference sequence). The CDR3 reads CASSPQAVVYNEQFF. As DNA, the CDR3 is TGTGCCAGTAGCCCCCAAGCGGTTGTATACAATGAGCAGTTCTTC.

This chain connects TRBV10-2 to TRBJ2-2; 13 bases agree with TRBD2. This CDR3 is built from 16 residues. Germline CDR1 is WSHSY and CDR2 is SAAADI. V was pared by 7 bases and J by 7 bases, with 9 bases of the junction left unmatched. CDR3 in DNA: TGCGCCAGCATGAGGACTAGCGGGGGAGGAGGCGGGGAGCTGTTTTTT. Its protein is CASMRTSGGGGGELFF.

This sequence joins TRBV18 and TRBJ2-7; the match to TRBD2 covers 7 bases. The V gene end was trimmed by 0 bases and the J gene end by 4 bases; junction bases not matched to a gene: 6. Germline V gene lookup returns CDR1 KGHSH and CDR2 LQKENI. CDR3 size: 15 residues. CDR3: CASSPPGLAVYEQYF. The CDR3 DNA sequence: TGTGCCAGCTCACCACCCGGGCTAGCGGTGTACGAGCAGTACTTC.

This clone is labeled medium-sized. The chain recombines TRBV19 with TRBJ1-3, with no clear D. The V end lost 6 bases, the J end lost 4 bases, and 19 bases lay between the germline ends. The CDR3 consists of 16 residues. The germline V gene encodes CDR1 LNHDA and CDR2 SQIVND (reference sequence). The CDR3 region has the DNA TGTGCCAGTAGCGCCCGAGGAGGAGGTTCCGGAAACACCATATATTTT. It encodes CASSARGGGSGNTIYF.

The V call is TRBV3-1 (or the pseudogene TRBV3-2), the J call TRBJ1-2, with 10 bases matching TRBD1. With 3 bases clipped from V and 8 bases from J, the junction kept 6 bases outside the gene matches. Per germline, CDR1 LGHDT and CDR2 YNNKEL (reference sequence). This CDR3 spans 14 amino acids. The CDR3 nucleotides read TGTGCCAGCAGCCATAGCGGACAGGGGGAAGGCTACACCTTC. Residues: CASSHSGQGEGYTF.

V usage is TRBV2 and J usage is TRBJ2-1, with 15 bases identical to TRBD2. The CDR3 covers 16 residues. V trimming: 6 bases; J trimming: 4 bases; junction bases outside the gene matches: 4. Germline V gene data show CDR1 as SNHLY and CDR2 as FYNNEI. This CDR3 is CASSRTSGRGYNEQFF. Here the CDR3 DNA reads TGTGCCAGCAGCCGGACTAGCGGGAGGGGTTACAATGAGCAGTTCTTC. The variable domain in full, with the rest retrieved from reference TRBV2 and TRBJ2-1, is EPEVTQTPSHQVTQMGQEVILRCVPISNHLYFYWYRQILGQKVEFLVSFYNNEISEKSEIFDDQFSVERPDGSNFTLKIRSTKLEDSAMYFCASSRTSGRGYNEQFFGPGTRLTVL.

The gene calls are TRBV6-6 and TRBJ1-6; D possibly corresponds to TRBD1 (5 bases). The germline CDR1 and CDR2 sequences are MNHNY and SVGAGI (reference sequence). The CDR3 has 16 residues. V lost 7 bases to trimming and J lost 0 bases, with 13 bases between them. CDR3 nucleotides: TGTGCCAGCACTTCCTCCGGGGGCTCCTATAATTCACCCCTCCACTTT. This encodes CASTSSGGSYNSPLHF.

The genes are TRBV27 and TRBJ1-1; no firm D call. The CDR3 extends over 14 amino acids. The germline CDR1 and CDR2 sequences are MNHEY and SMNVEV (reference sequence). Trimming removed 6 bases from V and 4 bases from J, with 15 bases in between. In nucleotides, the CDR3 is TGTGCCAGCAGGATCCTGAGTGATGTCACTGAAGCTTTCTTT. It yields the protein CASRILSDVTEAFF.

V is TRBV7-2 and J is TRBJ1-2, with 8 bases matching TRBD1. With 1 base clipped from V and 4 bases from J, the junction kept 2 bases outside the gene matches. Germline CDR1 reads SGHTA; CDR2 reads FQGNSA. The CDR3 consists of 14 residues. The CDR3 loop reads CASSLGTGTYGYTF. In DNA, the CDR3 is TGTGCCAGCAGCTTAGGGACAGGGACCTATGGCTACACCTTC.

CDR3 bases: TGTGCCAGCTCACTGGACAGGGGGGATGGCTACACCTTC. It yields the protein CASSLDRGDGYTF. The chain recombines TRBV18 with TRBJ1-2; 10 nucleotides agree with TRBD1. Germline V gene data show CDR1 as KGHSH and CDR2 as LQKENI. The length of the CDR3 is 13 residues. V dropped 4 bases and J dropped 6; count of bases not matched to a gene: 2.

The sample holds one count of this clone. The chain is built from TRBV10-3 and TRBJ1-2; possibly TRBD1 for D (6 bases). The CDR3 consists of 13 residues. The germline gives CDR1 ENHRY, CDR2 SYGVKD. The V and J ends lost 6 bases and 4 bases respectively, with 12 bases between them. This CDR3 reads CAIRPDSSYGYTF. The CDR3 region has the DNA TGTGCCATCAGACCGGACAGTTCCTATGGCTACACCTTC.

The chain is built from TRBV15 and TRBJ2-3; 8 positions agree with TRBD1. Per germline, CDR1 LNHNV and CDR2 YYDKDF (reference sequence). Trimming at V came to 3 bases and at J to 5 bases, leaving 4 bases not matched to a gene. The CDR3 covers 14 residues. The CDR3 DNA follows: TGTGCCACCAGCAGGCCGGACAGGGTAGATACGCAGTATTTT. It specifies CATSRPDRVDTQYF. The variable domain in full, completed from reference TRBV15 and TRBJ2-3, reads DAMVIQNPRYQVTQFGKPVTLSCSQTLNHNVMYWYQQKSSQAPKLLFHYYDKDFNNEADTPDNFQSRRPNTSFCFLDIRSPGLGDTAMYLCATSRPDRVDTQYFGPGTRLTVL.

V usage is TRBV12-3 or TRBV12-4 and J usage is TRBJ1-1, with 7 bases aligning to TRBD1. V trimming: 4 bases; J trimming: 11 bases; junction bases outside the gene matches: 7. The CDR3 sequence is 12 residues long. The CDR3 sequence: CASSWPGGDAFF. CDR3 nucleotides: TGTGCCAGCAGTTGGCCAGGGGGTGATGCTTTCTTT.

This sequence joins TRBV3-1 (or the pseudogene TRBV3-2) and TRBJ2-1, with TRBD1 matching over 9 bases. The V and J ends lost 6 bases and 3 bases, in that order; junction bases with no gene match: 6. Germline values: CDR1 LGHDT, CDR2 YNNKEL (reference sequence). The CDR3 is made up of 15 amino acids. CDR3 in DNA: TGTGCCAGCAGTCAGACAGGGGGGGGCTACAATGAGCAGTTCTTC. As protein: CASSQTGGGYNEQFF.

The chain employs TRBV6-2 or TRBV6-3 and TRBJ2-5; TRBD2 aligns across 9 bases. V gave up 6 bases and J gave up 2 bases; unmatched junction bases: 4. CDR1 and CDR2 (germline): MNHEY, SVGEGT. The CDR3 has 14 residues. The CDR3 protein is CASSQGLAQETQYF. For the CDR3, the DNA is TGTGCCAGCAGCCAGGGACTAGCTCAAGAGACCCAGTACTTC.

This clone showed up just once. The chain has TRBV7-2 and TRBJ2-7; 8 nucleotides line up with TRBD1. The germline gives CDR1 SGHTA, CDR2 FQGNSA. Trimming at V came to 5 bases and at J to 1 base, leaving 10 bases not matched to a gene. This CDR3 region has 16 residues. CDR3 bases: TGTGCCAGCAGCCACCGACAGGGGCAGAGGTCCTACGAGCAGTACTTC. Protein: CASSHRQGQRSYEQYF.

This CDR3 reads CASSLIQGYEQYF. Here the CDR3 DNA reads TGTGCCAGCAGCTTGATACAGGGCTACGAGCAGTACTTC. J is TRBJ2-7 and V is TRBV5-5; a possible D gene is TRBD1 (6 bases). The CDR3 runs to 13 residues. The V end was cut by 1 base, the J end by 3 bases, with 8 bases between. Germline V lookup: CDR1 SGHKS, CDR2 YYEKEE (reference sequence).

The rearrangement uses TRBV10-1 and TRBJ1-2, with 9 bases that match TRBD1. V dropped 5 bases and J dropped 5; count of bases not matched to a gene: 3. Per germline, CDR1 WNHNN and CDR2 SYGVQD (reference sequence). The CDR3 spans 13 residues. The CDR3 nucleotides are TGCGCCAGCAGTAACGACAGGGGGTATGGCTACACCTTC. Translated: CASSNDRGYGYTF.

This chain connects TRBV7-2 to TRBJ2-2; 8 bases map to TRBD1. The germline gives CDR1 SGHTA, CDR2 FQGNSA. Germline trimming cut 2 bases from V and 4 bases from J; bases unmatched to any gene: 3. The CDR3 length is 15 residues. The CDR3 sequence: CASSLRQGATGELFF. The CDR3 coding sequence is TGTGCCAGCAGCTTAAGGCAGGGGGCCACCGGGGAGCTGTTTTTT.

The chain combines TRBV5-4 with TRBJ1-2; TRBD1 aligns across 9 bases. Germline V gene lookup returns CDR1 SGHNT and CDR2 YYREEE (reference sequence). The CDR3 is 14 residues long. With V trimmed by 1 base and J by 3 bases, 1 base remained unmatched. The CDR3 bases are TGTGCCAGCAGCTTGAGGGACAGGGACTATGGCTACACCTTC. This translates into CASSLRDRDYGYTF. Together with reference TRBV5-4 and TRBJ1-2, the CDR3 gives the full variable domain: ETGVTQSPTHLIKTRGQQVTLRCSSQSGHNTVSWYQQALGQGPQFIFQYYREEENGRGNFPPRFSGLQFPNYSSELNVNALELDDSALYLCASSLRDRDYGYTFGSGTRLTVV.